The T cell receptor (beta chain) described here comes from a study of CD8 T cells in ankylosing spondylitis. Whole-study results and caveats: Certain motif variants had earlier appeared in reactive arthritis synovial fluid and blood. Among TCR beta sequences, a motif of eight highly homologous variants appeared characteristic of ankylosing spondylitis blood. Researchers report that disease-linked clones proved CD8+ and relatively rare in peripheral blood. Enrichment of disease-linked clones was reportedly significant in matched ankylosing spondylitis synovial fluid.

With respect to this clonotype: Its matching antigen is unknown.

Quantitative barcoded 5'-RACE was used to prepare TCR beta libraries. Each CDR3 protein gets one entry after TCRdb re-called the 5' RACE reads with MiXCR. The sample consists of about 450,000 distinct CDR3 sequences, roughly 27% of them appearing once. The junction had 2 bases not matched to a gene; V was cut back by 1 base and J by 3 bases. Per germline, CDR1 KGHSH and CDR2 LQKENI. CDR3 length: 15 amino acids. The TCR sequence derives from a male donor with ankylosing spondylitis. The sample taken for sequencing was blood, either unsorted or a sorted T cell fraction (not recorded which). V usage is TRBV18 and J usage is TRBJ2-1, with 8 positions matching TRBD1. CDR3 nucleotides: TGTGCCAGCTCACCACAGACAGGGGACTACAATGAGCAGTTCTTC. Protein sequence: CASSPQTGDYNEQFF.